The next 27 T cell receptor beta chains were all read from a single sample in a study of human T cells and chemical hapten exposure. From the 5' RACE reads, TCRdb called clonotypes with MiXCR, one entry per CDR3 protein. The profile shows 120,000 to 150,000 distinct CDR3 sequences, approximately 4% of them singletons. Total RNA was extracted from unfractionated whole blood. The origin of the receptors is a female donor in good health.

This clonotype was recorded a few times. V gene TRBV18 combines with J gene TRBJ1-1; 12 nucleotides align to TRBD1. Germline trimming cut 0 bases from V and 4 bases from J; bases unmatched to any gene: 6. Looked up from germline, CDR1 is KGHSH and CDR2 is LQKENI. The CDR3 runs to 17 residues. CDR3 DNA: TGTGCCAGCTCACCACCGGGGGACAGGGGGCCGGGCACTGAAGCTTTCTTT. Its protein is CASSPPGDRGPGTEAFF.

The chain couples TRBV7-2 to TRBJ1-2; D is unclear. Per the germline V gene, CDR1 is SGHTA and CDR2 is FQGNSA. The V end was cut by 2 bases, the J end by 2 bases, with 12 bases between. The CDR3 contains 15 residues. CDR3 in DNA: TGTGCCAGCAGCTTACAGTCTTCCCCGAACTATGGCTACACCTTC. Its protein is CASSLQSSPNYGYTF.

This clonotype was detected a few times. With a much larger clone just one base away, this may be a read error. The chain combines TRBV28 with TRBJ1-5, with D unclear. CDR1 is MDHEN, CDR2 SYDVKM, per germline. The length of the CDR3 is 16 residues. The CDR3 loop reads CASSLLSGSGNQPQNF. The CDR3 DNA is TGTGCCAGCAGTTTATTATCCGGTTCGGGCAATCAGCCCCAGAATTTT.

This clonotype came up many times. CDR3 DNA: TGTGCCAGCAGCCCCCGTGACTGGCCGACTGTGTCACCCCTCCACTTT. Protein sequence: CASSPRDWPTVSPLHF. This chain uses TRBV3-1 with TRBJ1-6; D gene unclear. Trimming removed 4 bases from V and 10 bases from J, with 20 bases in between. The CDR3 extends over 16 amino acids. Germline values: CDR1 LGHDT, CDR2 YNNKEL (reference sequence).

Details on this clonotype: A much larger clone lies a single base off, so this may be a read error. The rearrangement links TRBV28 to TRBJ1-5; D is possibly TRBD1 (5 bases). Germline V gene data show CDR1 as MDHEN and CDR2 as SYDVKM. The CDR3 sequence is 15 residues long. CDR3 nucleotide sequence: TGTGCCAGCAGAAGCCAGAGGGGAAGCAATCAGCCCCAGAATTTT. Protein product: CASRSQRGSNQPQNF.

This clonotype was recorded at least ten times. The chain carries TRBV12-3 or TRBV12-4 and TRBJ1-4; D may be TRBD1 (6 bases). The germline V and J ends were trimmed by 9 bases and 7 bases, with 18 bases remaining between them. This CDR3 has 14 residues. CDR3 amino acids: CASSWGAKGEKLFF. The CDR3 DNA follows: TGTGCCAGTTCTTGGGGGGCGAAAGGTGAAAAACTGTTTTTT.

In its sample, this clonotype was seen many times. V and J are TRBV5-1 and TRBJ2-2; TRBD2 might be the D (6 bases). The CDR3 has 18 amino acids. V gave up 3 bases and J gave up 5 bases, with 23 bases separating them. Germline V lookup: CDR1 SGHRS, CDR2 YFSETQ. The CDR3 bases are TGCGCCAGCAGCTCGGAACTGTTACAGGTCGGAGGGACCGGGGAGCTGTTTTTT. Its protein is CASSSELLQVGGTGELFF.

This clonotype was seen many times. V usage is TRBV10-3 and J usage is TRBJ2-4; D is undetermined. CDR1 ENHRY and CDR2 SYGVKD come from the germline V gene. Trimming pared 3 bases from V and 0 bases from J, leaving 6 bases between. The CDR3 is 14 amino acids. In DNA form, the CDR3 reads TGTGCCATCAGTGATAGTGTAGCCAAAAACATTCAGTACTTC. The encoded protein is CAISDSVAKNIQYF.

This clonotype was observed at least ten times. The V gene is TRBV20-1, the J gene TRBJ2-1; D is possibly TRBD1 (6 bases). The V gene lost 1 base and the J gene lost 11 bases, with 12 bases spanning the gap. This CDR3 spans 12 amino acids. Germline loops: CDR1 DFQATT, CDR2 SNEGSKA (reference sequence). CDR3 sequence: CSARVLQGQQFF. The CDR3 DNA follows: TGCAGTGCTAGAGTCTTACAGGGCCAGCAGTTCTTC.

This clonotype was observed a few times. The chain employs TRBV19 and TRBJ1-2, with D tentatively TRBD1 (5 bases). This CDR3 has 16 residues. Trimming removed 3 bases at V and 7 bases at J, with 21 bases between. Germline loops: CDR1 LNHDA, CDR2 SQIVND (reference sequence). This CDR3 is CASSILLSGLGGGYTF. For the CDR3, the DNA is TGTGCCAGTAGTATCTTGTTATCGGGGCTCGGAGGTGGCTACACCTTC. The complete variable domain, with remaining parts taken from reference TRBV19 and TRBJ1-2, reads DGGITQSPKYLFRKEGQNVTLSCEQNLNHDAMYWYRQDPGQGLRLIYYSQIVNDFQKGDIAEGYSVSREKKESFPLTVTSAQKNPTAFYLCASSILLSGLGGGYTFGSGTRLTVV.

This clonotype was detected ten times or more. At one boundary the junction diverges from the germline segment, which might be a read error. V and J are TRBV7-7 and TRBJ2-1; TRBD2 matches at 10 bases. This CDR3 is built from 18 residues. Germline V CDR1 and CDR2: SSHAT, FNYEAQ (reference sequence). CDR3 in DNA: TGTGCTAGCAGCTCAGGGACTAGCGCCCAAAGCTCCTACAATGAGCAGTTCTTC. Its protein is CASSSGTSAQSSYNEQFF.

This clonotype was found a few times. J is TRBJ2-1 and V is TRBV6-6, with D unresolved. The CDR3 consists of 18 residues. The germline V gene encodes CDR1 MNHNY and CDR2 SVGAGI (reference sequence). V gave up 5 bases and J gave up 0 bases, with 20 bases separating them. The CDR3 DNA is TGTGCCAGCAGTCCACCGCCCTCACAGAGATACTCCTACAATGAGCAGTTCTTC. Translating it yields CASSPPPSQRYSYNEQFF.

This clonotype was detected many times. The chain employs TRBV2 and TRBJ2-1; possibly TRBD1 for D (6 bases). This CDR3 is built from 13 residues. V lost 6 bases and J lost 7, with 13 bases in between. Germline CDR1 is SNHLY and CDR2 is FYNNEI. The CDR3 DNA follows: TGTGCCAGCAGGTACAGGGTTAGGAATGAGCAGTTCTTC. It translates to CASRYRVRNEQFF.

This clonotype was recorded at least ten times. J is TRBJ2-7 and V is TRBV7-2, with D unclear. Trimming left V 5 bases short and J 6 bases short, with 8 bases between. The CDR3 has 11 amino acids. Germline-derived CDR1 and CDR2 are SGHTA and FQGNSA. CDR3 sequence reads: CASSPGFEQYF. CDR3 coding DNA: TGTGCCAGCAGCCCCGGGTTCGAGCAGTACTTC.

The CDR3 sequence is CSGWTGDEKLFF. In DNA form, the CDR3 reads TGCTCTGGCTGGACAGGGGATGAAAAACTGTTTTTT. V usage is TRBV29-1 and J usage is TRBJ1-4; 9 bases agree with TRBD1. Germline V gene data show CDR1 as SQVTM and CDR2 as ANQGSEA. The CDR3 sequence is 12 residues long.

This clonotype showed up many times. The chain combines TRBV5-5 with TRBJ2-7; a possible D gene is TRBD1 (5 bases). The germline V gene encodes CDR1 SGHKS and CDR2 YYEKEE (reference sequence). This CDR3 has 14 residues. V was shortened by 7 bases and J by 2 bases, with 16 bases between the two germline ends. This chain's CDR3 is CASRQQGDPYEQYF. CDR3 in DNA: TGTGCCAGCCGACAGCAGGGCGACCCCTACGAGCAGTACTTC.

This clonotype was recorded many times. The V and J genes are TRBV24-1 and TRBJ1-2; D remains ambiguous. Trimming removed 3 bases from V and 10 bases from J, with 11 bases in between. The CDR3 consists of 12 residues. Germline-derived CDR1 and CDR2 are KGHDR and SFDVKD. The CDR3 region is CATSDLDTHYTF. The CDR3 region has the DNA TGTGCCACCAGTGATCTTGACACGCACTACACCTTC.

At least ten counts were recorded for this clonotype. The chain is built from TRBV12-3 or TRBV12-4 and TRBJ1-5, with D unclear. This CDR3 region has 14 residues. V was clipped by 4 bases and J by 3 bases, with 10 bases between them. CDR3 protein: CASSSYITNQPQHF. CDR3 coding DNA: TGTGCCAGCAGTTCGTACATCACCAATCAGCCCCAGCATTTT.

The CDR3 DNA is TGCGCCAGCAGCTTTGGGGCGGTCGGCACTGAAGCTTTCTTT. Encoded protein: CASSFGAVGTEAFF. The V gene is TRBV5-1, the J gene TRBJ1-1; TRBD1 is a possible D gene (5 bases). The CDR3 has 14 amino acids. Trimming cost V 2 bases and J 4 bases, with 12 bases left between them. Germline CDR1 is SGHRS and CDR2 is YFSETQ.

A few counts support this clonotype. The CDR3 nucleotides read TGTGCCAGCAGCTCGACTAGCGTTTTAAATAACCACTCTGGGGCCAACGTCCTGACTTTC. Translating gives CASSSTSVLNNHSGANVLTF. The chain combines TRBV6-6 with TRBJ2-6; 8 positions agree with TRBD2. Germline CDR1 reads MNHNY; CDR2 reads SVGAGI (reference sequence). The CDR3 sequence is 20 residues long. J gave up 0 bases and V 6 bases, and 16 bases lay outside the gene matches.

The V call is TRBV20-1, the J call TRBJ1-4; D remains unclear. V was pared by 3 bases and J by 4 bases, with 9 bases between. The CDR3 covers 13 residues. Germline assignment: CDR1 DFQATT and CDR2 SNEGSKA (reference sequence). DNA for the CDR3: TGCAGTGCTAGTCCGAGTTATAATGAAAAACTGTTTTTT. It specifies CSASPSYNEKLFF.

This clonotype has at least ten counts. This chain links TRBV7-2 with TRBJ2-5; TRBD2 matches at 9 bases. Per germline, CDR1 SGHTA and CDR2 FQGNSA. The CDR3 is made up of 17 amino acids. Unmatched junction bases numbered 13, after V lost 5 bases and J lost 3 bases. The CDR3 loop reads CASSRGVAGGEKETQYF. The CDR3 DNA follows: TGTGCCAGCAGCCGTGGGGTGGCGGGGGGGGAAAAAGAGACCCAGTACTTC.

This clonotype occurred many times. This chain connects TRBV11-2 to TRBJ1-6, with D perhaps matching TRBD1 (5 bases). The V gene's germline CDR1 is SGHAT and CDR2 FQNNGV. This CDR3 contains 18 residues. V gave up 4 bases and J gave up 2 bases, with 18 bases separating them. This CDR3 reads CASSSQSWGLTYNSPLHF. CDR3 nucleotide sequence: TGTGCCAGCAGCTCGCAATCTTGGGGACTAACCTATAATTCACCCCTCCACTTT.

In this sample, this clonotype turned up many times. This chain uses TRBV12-3 or TRBV12-4 with TRBJ2-3, with D hard to call. V was clipped by 3 bases and J by 5 bases, with 6 bases between them. The length of the CDR3 is 12 residues. DNA for the CDR3: TGTGCCAGCAGTTTTCTTCGAGATACGCAGTATTTT. Amino acid sequence: CASSFLRDTQYF.

The gene calls are TRBV12-3 or TRBV12-4 and TRBJ2-7; 9 positions match TRBD1. Unmatched junction bases numbered 2, after V lost 3 bases and J lost 2 bases. CDR3 size: 14 residues. CDR3 loop: CASSFGTGTYEQYF. CDR3 nucleotides: TGTGCCAGCAGTTTTGGGACAGGGACCTACGAGCAGTACTTC.

This chain joins TRBV7-9 and TRBJ1-1, with D maybe TRBD1 (6 bases). Trimming stripped 6 bases from V and 1 base from J, with 18 bases between. CDR3 length: 16 amino acids. Germline values: CDR1 SEHNR, CDR2 FQNEAQ (reference sequence). The CDR3: CASRLKGGGQNTEAFF. CDR3 sequence (DNA): TGTGCCAGCAGGCTGAAAGGAGGGGGACAGAACACTGAAGCTTTCTTT. The complete variable domain, with remaining parts taken from reference TRBV7-9 and TRBJ1-1, reads DTGVSQNPRHKITKRGQNVTFRCDPISEHNRLYWYRQTLGQGPEFLTYFQNEAQLEKSRLLSDRFSAERPKGSFSTLEIQRTEQGDSAMYLCASRLKGGGQNTEAFFGQGTRLTVV.

Only a few counts were recorded for this clonotype. This chain joins TRBV3-1 and TRBJ2-7, with 7 bases matching TRBD2. The CDR3 has 16 residues. Looked up from germline, CDR1 is LGHDT and CDR2 is YNNKEL (reference sequence). Germline trimming cut 1 base from V and 2 bases from J; bases unmatched to any gene: 8. The CDR3 nucleotides are TGTGCCAGCAGCCAAGGAGCGGGGCAGGGAACCTACGAGCAGTACTTC. Translation: CASSQGAGQGTYEQYF.